Listed below are T cell receptor beta chains from one sample, sequenced in a study of OX40 agonist ivuxolimab in advanced cancers. Using immunoSEQ multiplex PCR, the repertoire was profiled, and TCRdb retains in-frame clones only, with some absent. The sample holds tens of thousands of clones, about nine tenths seen once. This sample comprised CD4+ or CD8+ T cells sorted from blood, obtained in a trial of the OX40 agonist ivuxolimab. All receptors come from an adult with an advanced solid tumor such as melanoma, head and neck, liver or kidney cancer. Both conserved end residues are part of each CDR3. A D gene is named only where the DNA matches it firmly. Clone sizes are given selectively: once, few, many, or a class where the clone is expanded.

TRBD1,TRBJ2-6,TRBV5-5,once,TGTGCCAGCAGCACCCCGGACAGGGAGGTCCGGAACGTCCTGACTTTC,CASSTPDREVRNVLTF
NA,TRBJ2-1,TRBV2,once,TGTGCCAGCAGTGGGGGGGTAATACAATACAATGAGCAGTTCTTC,CASSGGVIQYNEQFF
TRBD2,TRBJ2-3,TRBV6-5,NA,TGTGCCAGCAGTTACGTCAGGACTAGCGGGACAGATACGCAGTATTTT,CASSYVRTSGTDTQYF
TRBD2,TRBJ2-2,TRBV10-3,NA,TGTGCCACCCTTAAGCGGGAGGGTATCCCCGGGGAGCTGTTTTTT,CATLKREGIPGELFF
NA,TRBJ2-7,TRBV5-1,NA,TGCGCCAGCAGCTTAAGGACTACTACAAGGTACGAGCAGTACTTC,CASSLRTTTRYEQYF
TRBD1,TRBJ1-2,TRBV9,few,TGTGCCAGCAGCGTAGGCCCCCTCGACAGGGGGCTTTATGGCTACACCTTC,CASSVGPLDRGLYGYTF
NA,TRBJ1-1,TRBV5-1,NA,TGCGCCAGCAGCTTGGGGCCACCTGAAGCTTTCTTT,CASSLGPPEAFF
NA,TRBJ2-7,TRBV5-4,few,TGTGCCAGCAGCCCCAAGGCGGGCTACGAGCAGTACTTC,CASSPKAGYEQYF
NA,TRBJ2-7,TRBV7-9,NA,TGTGCCAGCAGGTGGACAGCGACGTGCTACGAGCAGTACTTC,CASRWTATCYEQYF
TRBD1,TRBJ1-2,TRBV6-1,NA,TGTGCCAGCAGTGCTGGACAGGTGTATGGCTACACCTTC,CASSAGQVYGYTF
NA,TRBJ2-2,TRBV7-9,NA,TGTGCCAGCAGCTTAGTCAGGGCCCACGAGGAGCTGTTTTTT,CASSLVRAHEELFF
TRBD1,TRBJ1-3,TRBV5-4,NA,TGTGCCAGCAGCCAAGTGGGACAGGCGTCTGGAAACACCATATATTTT,CASSQVGQASGNTIYF
NA,TRBJ1-5,TRBV28,NA,TGTGCCAGCAGTTTACGGGGACCTAGTCAGCCCCAGCATTTT,CASSLRGPSQPQHF
NA,TRBJ2-1,TRBV27,NA,TGTGCCAGCACCTTTACTAGCCCAACGAGGAGTAGGCAGTTCTTC,CASTFTSPTRSRQFF
TRBD1,TRBJ2-2,TRBV18,NA,TGTGCCAGCTCACCTCGGACAGGGACCGGGGAGCTGTTTTTT,CASSPRTGTGELFF
TRBD2,TRBJ2-7,TRBV9,NA,TGTGCCAGCAGCGTCGAGGGGACTAGCTCCTACGAGCAGTACTTC,CASSVEGTSSYEQYF
NA,TRBJ2-7,TRBV28,NA,TGTGCCAGCAGTTTGATGGGGGTTGAGTACGAGCAGTACTTC,CASSLMGVEYEQYF
TRBD1,TRBJ1-5,TRBV7-9,once,TGTGCCAGCAGCAAGGGACAGGGGGATCAGCCCCAGCATTTT,CASSKGQGDQPQHF
TRBD2,TRBJ2-1,TRBV5-1,NA,TGCGCCAGCAGCTTGGTAATAGCGGGAGGCAATGAGCAGTTCTTC,CASSLVIAGGNEQFF
NA,TRBJ1-1,TRBV6-5,once,TGTGCCAGCAGAACCCGACGGGAGAACACTGAAGCTTTCTTT,CASRTRRENTEAFF
NA,TRBJ2-1,TRBV7-2,NA,TGTGCCAGCAGCTTACATTCCTTGAGGGTCTCCTACAATGAGCAGTTCTTC,CASSLHSLRVSYNEQFF
TRBD2,TRBJ2-2,TRBV11-3,NA,TGTGCCAGCAGCTTAGCCCGGGGGACTAGCAAGAACACCGGGGAGCTGTTTTTT,CASSLARGTSKNTGELFF
NA,TRBJ2-6,TRBV5-1,NA,TGCGCCAGCAGCTTGCCCGCGGGACTCGAAGACGTCCTGACTTTC,CASSLPAGLEDVLTF
NA,TRBJ2-7,TRBV4-1,NA,TGCGCCAGCAGCCAAGATCCCTACGAGCAGTACTTC,CASSQDPYEQYF
NA,TRBJ2-6,TRBV30,NA,TGTGCCTGGAGACCCGACAGGATGGGGTCTGGGGCCAACGTCCTGACTTTC,CAWRPDRMGSGANVLTF